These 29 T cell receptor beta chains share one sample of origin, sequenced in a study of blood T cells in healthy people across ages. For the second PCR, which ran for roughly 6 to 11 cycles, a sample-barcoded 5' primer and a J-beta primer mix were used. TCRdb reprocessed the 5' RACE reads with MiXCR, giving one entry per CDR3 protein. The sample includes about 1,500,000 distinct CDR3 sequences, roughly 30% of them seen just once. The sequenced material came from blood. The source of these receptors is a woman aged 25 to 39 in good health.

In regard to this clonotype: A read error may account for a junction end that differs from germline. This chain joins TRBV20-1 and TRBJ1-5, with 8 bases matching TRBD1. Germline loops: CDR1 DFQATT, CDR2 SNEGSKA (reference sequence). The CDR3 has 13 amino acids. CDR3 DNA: TGCAGTGCGAACACAGGGACAGGTCAGCTCCAGCATTTT. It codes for CSANTGTGQLQHF.

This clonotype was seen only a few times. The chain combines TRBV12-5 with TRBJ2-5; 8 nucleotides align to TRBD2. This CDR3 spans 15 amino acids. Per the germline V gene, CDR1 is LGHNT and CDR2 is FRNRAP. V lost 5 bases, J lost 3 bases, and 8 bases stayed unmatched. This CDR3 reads CASGLLPGGEETQYF. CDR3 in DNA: TGTGCTAGTGGTCTGCTCCCCGGGGGGGAAGAGACCCAGTACTTC.

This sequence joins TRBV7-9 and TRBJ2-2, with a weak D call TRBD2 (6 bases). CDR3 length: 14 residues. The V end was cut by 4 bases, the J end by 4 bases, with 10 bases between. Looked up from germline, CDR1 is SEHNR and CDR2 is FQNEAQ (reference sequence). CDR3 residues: CASSWDLTTGELFF. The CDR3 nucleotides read TGTGCCAGCAGCTGGGACTTGACCACCGGGGAGCTGTTTTTT.

The CDR3 is CATEGQEGQPQHF. The CDR3 nucleotides read TGTGCCACAGAGGGGCAAGAGGGTCAGCCCCAGCATTTT. V and J are TRBV2 and TRBJ1-5; D may be TRBD1 (5 bases). CDR1 is SNHLY, CDR2 FYNNEI, per germline. The length of the CDR3 is 13 residues. V was trimmed by 10 bases and J by 6 bases, leaving 16 bases between them. Complete variable domain (other parts from reference TRBV2 and TRBJ1-5): EPEVTQTPSHQVTQMGQEVILRCVPISNHLYFYWYRQILGQKVEFLVSFYNNEISEKSEIFDDQFSVERPDGSNFTLKIRSTKLEDSAMYFCATEGQEGQPQHFGDGTRLSIL.

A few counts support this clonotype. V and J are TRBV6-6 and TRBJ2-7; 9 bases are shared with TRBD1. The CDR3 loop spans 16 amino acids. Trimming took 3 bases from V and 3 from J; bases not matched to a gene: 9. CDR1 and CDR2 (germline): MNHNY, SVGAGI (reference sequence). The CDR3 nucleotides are TGTGCCAGCAGTTATGGCAAGGACAGGGGATTCTACGAGCAGTACTTC. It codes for CASSYGKDRGFYEQYF.

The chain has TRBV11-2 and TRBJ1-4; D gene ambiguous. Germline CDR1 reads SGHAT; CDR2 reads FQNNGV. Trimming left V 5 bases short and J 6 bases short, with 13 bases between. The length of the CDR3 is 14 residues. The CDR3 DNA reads TGTGCCAGCAGCCCAGAAAATCAGGATGAAAAACTGTTTTTT. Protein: CASSPENQDEKLFF. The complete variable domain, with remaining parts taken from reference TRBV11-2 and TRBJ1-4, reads EAGVAQSPRYKIIEKRQSVAFWCNPISGHATLYWYQQILGQGPKLLIQFQNNGVVDDSQLPKDRFSAERLKGVDSTLKIQPAKLEDSAVYLCASSPENQDEKLFFGSGTQLSVL.

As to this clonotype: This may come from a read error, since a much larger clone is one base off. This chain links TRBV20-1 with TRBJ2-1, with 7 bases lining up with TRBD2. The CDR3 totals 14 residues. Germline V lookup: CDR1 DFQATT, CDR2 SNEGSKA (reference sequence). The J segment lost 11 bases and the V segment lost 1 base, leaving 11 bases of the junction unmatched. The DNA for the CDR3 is TGCAGTGCTAGAGGGCCAGCGGGGTTAAGCCAGCAGTTCTTC. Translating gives CSARGPAGLSQQFF.

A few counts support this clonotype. CDR3 DNA: TGCGCCAGCAGCTCGACGCGCAGGGGACATACGCAGTATTTT. This translates into CASSSTRRGHTQYF. The chain is built from TRBV5-1 and TRBJ2-3; D perhaps matches TRBD1 (6 bases). Trimming cost V 3 bases and J 7 bases, with 15 bases left between them. This CDR3 spans 14 amino acids. Germline loops: CDR1 SGHRS, CDR2 YFSETQ.

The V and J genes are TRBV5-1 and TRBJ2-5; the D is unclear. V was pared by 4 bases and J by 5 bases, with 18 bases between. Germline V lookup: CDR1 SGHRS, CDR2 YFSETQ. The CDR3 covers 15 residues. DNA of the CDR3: TGCGCCAGCAGCCCTAATGTAGGTGTACATGAGACCCAGTACTTC. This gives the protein CASSPNVGVHETQYF.

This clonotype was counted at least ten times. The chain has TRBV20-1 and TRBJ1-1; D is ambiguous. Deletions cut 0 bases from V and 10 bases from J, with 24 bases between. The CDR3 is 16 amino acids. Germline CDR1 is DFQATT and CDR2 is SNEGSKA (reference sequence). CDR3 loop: CSARDHRQTPIEVAFF. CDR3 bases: TGCAGTGCTAGAGATCATCGGCAGACCCCGATAGAGGTAGCTTTCTTT.

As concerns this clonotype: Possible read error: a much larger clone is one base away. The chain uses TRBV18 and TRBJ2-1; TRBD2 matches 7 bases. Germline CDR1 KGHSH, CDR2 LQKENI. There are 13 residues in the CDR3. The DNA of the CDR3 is TGTACCAGCTCACACGGTAGCGGGAATGAGCAGTTCTTC. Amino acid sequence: CTSSHGSGNEQFF. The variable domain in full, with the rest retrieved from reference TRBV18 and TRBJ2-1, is NAGVMQNPRHLVRRRGQEARLRCSPMKGHSHVYWYRQLPEEGLKFMVYLQKENIIDESGMPKERFSAEFPKEGPSILRIQQVVRGDSAAYFCTSSHGSGNEQFFGPGTRLTVL.

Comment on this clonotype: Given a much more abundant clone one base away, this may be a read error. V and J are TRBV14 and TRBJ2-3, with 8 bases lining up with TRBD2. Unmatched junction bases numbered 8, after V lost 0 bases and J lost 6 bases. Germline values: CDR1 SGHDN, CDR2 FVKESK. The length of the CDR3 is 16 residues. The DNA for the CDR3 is TGTGCCAGCAGCCAAGACCGAGCGGGAGTTCTTGATACGCAGTATTTT. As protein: CASSQDRAGVLDTQYF.

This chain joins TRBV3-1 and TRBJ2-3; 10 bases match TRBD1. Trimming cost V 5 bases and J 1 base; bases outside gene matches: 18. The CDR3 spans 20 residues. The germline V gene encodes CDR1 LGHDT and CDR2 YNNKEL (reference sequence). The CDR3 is CASSFGQGVSGGPGTDTQYF. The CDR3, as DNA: TGTGCCAGCAGCTTTGGACAGGGGGTCTCGGGGGGGCCGGGCACAGATACGCAGTATTTT.

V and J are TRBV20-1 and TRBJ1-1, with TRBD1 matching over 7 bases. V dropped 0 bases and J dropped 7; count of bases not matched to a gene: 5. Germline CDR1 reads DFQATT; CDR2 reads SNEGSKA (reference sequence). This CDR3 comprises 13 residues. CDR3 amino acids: CSARDNRGVEAFF. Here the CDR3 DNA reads TGCAGTGCTAGAGATAACAGGGGCGTTGAAGCTTTCTTT.

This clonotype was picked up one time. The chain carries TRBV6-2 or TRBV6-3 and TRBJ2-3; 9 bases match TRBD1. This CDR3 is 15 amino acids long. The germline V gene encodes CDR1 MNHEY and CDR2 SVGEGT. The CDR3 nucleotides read TGTGTCAACAACCCCGGGACAGGGAACACAGATACGCAGTATTTT. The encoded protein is CVNNPGTGNTDTQYF.

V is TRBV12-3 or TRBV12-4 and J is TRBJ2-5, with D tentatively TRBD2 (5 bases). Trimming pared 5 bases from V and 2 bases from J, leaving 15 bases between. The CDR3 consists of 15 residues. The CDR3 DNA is TGTGCCAGCAGTCACTCCAAAGGGAGACAAGAGACCCAGTACTTC. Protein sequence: CASSHSKGRQETQYF.

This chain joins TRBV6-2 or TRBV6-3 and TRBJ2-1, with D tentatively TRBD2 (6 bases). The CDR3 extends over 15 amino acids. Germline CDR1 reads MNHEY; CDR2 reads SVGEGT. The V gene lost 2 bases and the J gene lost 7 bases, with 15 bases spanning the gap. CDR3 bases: TGTGCCAGCAGTTACGGTTCTAGCGAGAAGAATGAGCAGTTCTTC. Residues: CASSYGSSEKNEQFF.

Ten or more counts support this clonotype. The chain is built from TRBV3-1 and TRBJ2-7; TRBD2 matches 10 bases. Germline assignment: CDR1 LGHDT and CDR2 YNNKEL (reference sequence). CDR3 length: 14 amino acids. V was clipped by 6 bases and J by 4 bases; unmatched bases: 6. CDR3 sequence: CASSPQREGYEQYF. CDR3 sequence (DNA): TGTGCCAGCAGTCCTCAGCGGGAGGGATACGAGCAGTACTTC.

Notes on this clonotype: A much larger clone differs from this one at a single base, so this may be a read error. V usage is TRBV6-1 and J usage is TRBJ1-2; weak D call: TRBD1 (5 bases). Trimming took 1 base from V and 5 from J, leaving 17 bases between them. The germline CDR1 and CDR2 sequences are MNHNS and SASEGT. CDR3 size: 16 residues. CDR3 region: CASSEGAPGTLYGYTF. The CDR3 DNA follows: TGTGCCAGCAGTGAAGGGGCCCCAGGGACCTTGTATGGCTACACCTTC.

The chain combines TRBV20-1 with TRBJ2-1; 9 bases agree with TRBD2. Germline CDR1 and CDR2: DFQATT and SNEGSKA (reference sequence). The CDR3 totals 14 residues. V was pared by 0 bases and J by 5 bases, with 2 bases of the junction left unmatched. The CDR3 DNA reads TGCAGTGCTAGAGAGCCTAGCGGGAACAATGAGCAGTTCTTC. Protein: CSAREPSGNNEQFF.

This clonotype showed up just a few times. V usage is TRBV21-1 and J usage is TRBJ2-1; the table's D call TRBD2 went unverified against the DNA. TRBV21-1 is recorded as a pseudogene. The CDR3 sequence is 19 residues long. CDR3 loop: CASSTTGTSGKEGYNEQFF. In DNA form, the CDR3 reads TGTGCCAGCAGTACGACCGGGACTAGCGGGAAGGAAGGGTACAATGAGCAGTTCTTC.

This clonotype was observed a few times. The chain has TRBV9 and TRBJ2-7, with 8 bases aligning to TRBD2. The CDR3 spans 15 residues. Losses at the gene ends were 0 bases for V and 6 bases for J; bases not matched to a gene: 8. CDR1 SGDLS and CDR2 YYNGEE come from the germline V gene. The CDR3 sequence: CASSVDGGGSSEQYF. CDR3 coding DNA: TGTGCCAGCAGCGTAGACGGCGGGGGGAGCTCCGAGCAGTACTTC.

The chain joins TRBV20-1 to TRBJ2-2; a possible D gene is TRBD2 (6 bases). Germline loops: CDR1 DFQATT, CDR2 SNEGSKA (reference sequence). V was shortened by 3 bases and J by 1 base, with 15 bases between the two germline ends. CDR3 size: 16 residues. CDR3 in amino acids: CSASPPRGKNTGELFF. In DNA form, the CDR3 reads TGCAGTGCTAGCCCACCACGGGGGAAGAACACCGGGGAGCTGTTTTTT.

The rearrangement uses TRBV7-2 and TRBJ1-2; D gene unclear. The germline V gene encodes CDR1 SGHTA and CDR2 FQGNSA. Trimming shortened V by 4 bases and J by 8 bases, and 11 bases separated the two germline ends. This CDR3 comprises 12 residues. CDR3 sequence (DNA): TGTGCCAGCAGCTCCCGGGTCGACGGCTACACCTTC. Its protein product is CASSSRVDGYTF.

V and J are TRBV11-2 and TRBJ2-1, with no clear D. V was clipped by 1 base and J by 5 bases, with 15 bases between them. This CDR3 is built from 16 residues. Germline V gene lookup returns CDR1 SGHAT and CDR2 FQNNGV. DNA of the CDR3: TGTGCCAGCAGCTTAGTTCCCCGCGACACGCACAATGAGCAGTTCTTC. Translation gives CASSLVPRDTHNEQFF. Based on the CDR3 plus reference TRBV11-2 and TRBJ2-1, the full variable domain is EAGVAQSPRYKIIEKRQSVAFWCNPISGHATLYWYQQILGQGPKLLIQFQNNGVVDDSQLPKDRFSAERLKGVDSTLKIQPAKLEDSAVYLCASSLVPRDTHNEQFFGPGTRLTVL.

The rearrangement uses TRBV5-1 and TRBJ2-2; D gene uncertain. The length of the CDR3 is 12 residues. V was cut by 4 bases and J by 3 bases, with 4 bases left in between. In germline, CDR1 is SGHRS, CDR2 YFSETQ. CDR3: CASSTHTGELFF. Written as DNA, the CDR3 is TGCGCCAGCAGCACGCACACCGGGGAGCTGTTTTTT.

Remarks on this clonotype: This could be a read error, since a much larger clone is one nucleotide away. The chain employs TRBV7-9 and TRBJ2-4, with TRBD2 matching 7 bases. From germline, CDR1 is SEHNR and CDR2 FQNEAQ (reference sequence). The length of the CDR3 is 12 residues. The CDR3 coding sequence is TGTGCCGGCAGCTTAGAAGCGGGGAGGAAGTACTTC. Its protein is CAGSLEAGRKYF.

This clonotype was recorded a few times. The CDR3 coding sequence is TGTGCCAGCGCGGACAGATATAACAATCAGCCCCAGCATTTT. Protein sequence: CASADRYNNQPQHF. J is TRBJ1-5 and V is TRBV28; maybe TRBD1 (6 bases). Germline CDR1 and CDR2: MDHEN and SYDVKM. This CDR3 spans 14 amino acids. V was pared by 8 bases and J by 3 bases, with 14 bases between.

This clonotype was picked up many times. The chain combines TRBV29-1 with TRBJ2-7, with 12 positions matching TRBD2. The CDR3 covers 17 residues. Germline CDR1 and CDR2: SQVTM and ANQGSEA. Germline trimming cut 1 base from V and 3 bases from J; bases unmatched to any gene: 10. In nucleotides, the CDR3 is TGCAGCGTTGAAGTCTTGACTAGCGGGAGAGGGCTCTACGAGCAGTACTTC. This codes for CSVEVLTSGRGLYEQYF.